Listed below are T cell receptor beta chains from one sample, sequenced in a study of graft-versus-host responses after intestinal transplantation. Profiled with immunoSEQ multiplex PCR; TCRdb holds only in-frame clones, not every one. The sample holds tens of thousands of clones, roughly 90% seen once. For these TCRs, the target antigens are not known. Source: unstimulated CD8+ T cells sorted from spleen or lymph node cells, taken before intestinal transplant. The receptors shown here come from a human donor who received an intestinal transplant. The CDR3 runs from the conserved cysteine through the conserved F or W. Fields, in order: J gene, clone size, D gene, V gene, CDR3 DNA, CDR3 protein. D genes are given only for firm matches. Only some rows state a clone size, as once, few, many or a class for expanded clones.

TRBJ2-7 . TRBD1 TRBV30 TGTGCCTGGAGGGGCGACAGGGGCCGTGGCTACGAGCAGTACTTC CAWRGDRGRGYEQYF
TRBJ1-5 . . TRBV7-2 TGTGCCAGCAGCTTCGGGTCGACGGAGTTGGGCAATCAGCCCCAGCATTTT CASSFGSTELGNQPQHF
TRBJ2-7 . TRBD1 TRBV7-6 TGTGCCAGCAGCTTAGAAGGGGACAGGGGCTCCTACGAGCAGTACTTC CASSLEGDRGSYEQYF
TRBJ1-2 once . TRBV12-5 TGTGCTAGTGGTTTGGCCGGTGGGGCCCGCCGAACGATTTATGGCTACACCTTC CASGLAGGARRTIYGYTF
TRBJ2-7 . . TRBV5-4 TGTGCCAGCAGCGTTTTTACAGAACACGAGCAGTACTTC CASSVFTEHEQYF
TRBJ2-7 . TRBD1 TRBV6-1 TGTGCCAGCATTCCGGACAGGGAACTTTACGAGCAGTACTTC CASIPDRELYEQYF
TRBJ2-5 . TRBD2 TRBV28 TGTGCCAGCACCTACGGGGGGATCCAAGAGACCCAGTACTTC CASTYGGIQETQYF
TRBJ1-1 . . TRBV7-9 TGTGCCAGCAGCCAGCAGGGGTTTGCGAACACTGAAGCTTTCTTT CASSQQGFANTEAFF
TRBJ2-1 . . TRBV21-1 TGTGCCAGCAGCAAAGCGCTTTCGCTCGGGAAGGGTGGCAATGAGCAGTTCTTC CASSKALSLGKGGNEQFF
TRBJ1-4 . . TRBV9 TGTGCCAGCAGTCGGGCCGAAGGGGGACCCACTTCTAATGAAAAACTGTTTTTT CASSRAEGGPTSNEKLFF
TRBJ2-5 . TRBD1 TRBV5-4 TGTGCCAGCAGCTTCGACAGGGGGTGGGAGACCCAGTACTTC CASSFDRGWETQYF
TRBJ2-1 . TRBD2 TRBV15 TGTGCCACCAGCAGAGATCTTCGTTTCGGCGGGGGTCTCTACAATGAGCAGTTCTTC CATSRDLRFGGGLYNEQFF
TRBJ2-7 . . TRBV5-6 TGTGCCAGCAGCTTGAATCCAGGGCCCCTCTACGAGCAGTACTTC CASSLNPGPLYEQYF
TRBJ1-3 . . TRBV15 TGTGCCACCGAACAGGGATCCTCTGGAAACACCATATATTTT CATEQGSSGNTIYF
TRBJ1-2 . TRBD1 TRBV4-1 TGCGCCAGCAGCCAGAGACAGGGTACTAACTATGGCTACACCTTC CASSQRQGTNYGYTF
TRBJ2-7 . . TRBV4-1 TGCGCCAGCAGCCAAATAAGTGGGAGTACCTACGAGCAGTACTTC CASSQISGSTYEQYF
TRBJ1-1 . . TRBV6-5 TGTGCCAGCAGTTTCGGGGACACTGAAGCTTTCTTT CASSFGDTEAFF
TRBJ2-3 few TRBD1 TRBV5-1 TGCGCCAGCAGTTGGACAGGGTACCTCACAGATACGCAGTATTTT CASSWTGYLTDTQYF
TRBJ2-1 once . TRBV30 TGTGCCTGGAAGCCCGGGGAACCCTACAATGAGCAGTTCTTC CAWKPGEPYNEQFF
TRBJ2-1 . TRBD1 TRBV15 TGTGCCACCCGGGACAGGGCGTACGATGAGCAGTTCTTC CATRDRAYDEQFF
TRBJ2-2 . . TRBV11-2 TGTGCCAGCAGCTTAAAATCCGGGACACCTAACACCGGGGAGCTGTTTTTT CASSLKSGTPNTGELFF
TRBJ1-1 . . TRBV27 TGTGCCAGCAGTGTCTTAGGGGGTGCCAACGGTTTTGAAGCTTTCTTT CASSVLGGANGFEAFF
TRBJ2-7 . TRBD2 TRBV7-9 TGTGCCAGCAGCGGGGGACTAGCGGGGGGGAGAGAGCAGTACTTC CASSGGLAGGREQYF
TRBJ2-2 . TRBD1 TRBV5-1 TGCGCCAGCAGCTTGGGACAGGGGGGAAGCACCGGGGAGCTGTTTTTT CASSLGQGGSTGELFF
TRBJ2-7 . TRBD2 TRBV9 TGTGCCAGCAGCGCGGGAGGGCCGCGGGAGCAGTACTTC CASSAGGPREQYF
TRBJ2-7 . TRBD1 TRBV4-2 TGTGCCAGCAGCCTTTATCCGGGACAGGGGTACGAGCAGTACTTC CASSLYPGQGYEQYF
TRBJ2-5 . . TRBV6-4 TGTGCCAGCAGTGACTCTAGTAGCGTCGAGGCCCAGTACTTC CASSDSSSVEAQYF
TRBJ2-3 . TRBD2 TRBV4-2 TGTGCCAGCAGCCAAGAACCCATGCTAGCGGGAGAGCACACGCAGTATTTT CASSQEPMLAGEHTQYF
TRBJ1-1 . TRBD1 TRBV4-3 TGCGCCAGCAGCCGTAGGACAGGGATGAACACTGAAGCTTTCTTT CASSRRTGMNTEAFF